These 9 T cell receptor beta chains share one sample of origin, sequenced in a study of T cell responses to AZD1222 COVID-19 vaccine (dated by TCRdb to the early 2020s). The time point label, as the study defines it: baseline before first vaccination. Per the publication, the treatment or condition label means: meningococcal conjugate vaccine given as trial control. The library was made by the immunoSEQ multiplex PCR assay. The immuneACCESS repertoire file appears here via TCRdb, limited to in-frame rearrangements. These files lack a portion of the clones; in checked studies, under half of the deficit traces to unresolved V genes, and the cause of the others is not known. The sample table lists 150,000 or so clones, roughly 90% of them with a count of one. The ten largest clones represent approximately 5.1% of the sample. The source was peripheral blood, collected on day 0 of MenACWY control vaccination. These receptors were collected from an adult in good health.

The rearrangement uses TRBV6-2 or TRBV6-3 and TRBJ1-5; D uncertain. V was cut by 2 bases and J by 5 bases, with 13 bases left in between. CDR3 size: 15 residues. Looked up from germline, CDR1 is MNHEY and CDR2 is SVGEGT. DNA of the CDR3: TGTGCCAGCAGTTACCCGGACGGGCTTTATCAGCCCCAGCATTTT. As protein: CASSYPDGLYQPQHF.

The V and J genes are TRBV13 and TRBJ2-7; possibly TRBD1 or TRBD2 for D (5 bases each). This CDR3 is built from 15 residues. V lost 4 bases to trimming and J lost 12 bases, with 25 bases between them. Per the germline V gene, CDR1 is PRHDT and CDR2 is FYEKMQ (reference sequence). CDR3 nucleotides: TGTGCCAGCAGCTCTAAACCAAACCCCGGGACCACCAGGTACTTC. Translated, it gives CASSSKPNPGTTRYF.

This clone was seen once. The gene calls are TRBV10-3 and TRBJ2-1; D could derive from TRBD1 or TRBD2 (5 bases each). Germline-derived CDR1 and CDR2 are ENHRY and SYGVKD. The CDR3 runs to 13 residues. The V end was cut by 7 bases, the J end by 8 bases, with 15 bases between. The CDR3 region has the DNA TGTGCCATCACCCCCGGGACCGGGGATGAGCAGTTCTTC. Translating it yields CAITPGTGDEQFF.

This chain links TRBV9 with TRBJ2-2, with TRBD1 as a possible D gene (5 bases). V lost 3 bases, J lost 1 base, and 22 bases lay in between. Germline lookup yields CDR1 SGDLS and CDR2 YYNGEE. The CDR3 loop spans 19 amino acids. This CDR3 reads CASSAPTGPQGKNTGELFF. The CDR3 DNA is TGTGCCAGCAGCGCCCCGACTGGGCCCCAGGGCAAGAACACCGGGGAGCTGTTTTTT.

The chain links TRBV28 to TRBJ1-2; D is ambiguous. Germline lookup yields CDR1 MDHEN and CDR2 SYDVKM. The CDR3 is 12 amino acids. With 2 bases removed from V and 4 bases from J, the gap between germline ends came to 5 bases. The CDR3 sequence is CASSLGAYGYTF. The CDR3 DNA is TGTGCCAGCAGTTTAGGTGCCTATGGCTACACCTTC.

In nucleotides, the CDR3 is TGTGCCAGCAGCCAAGAGGGGGGCAATGAAAAACTGTTTTTT. It translates to CASSQEGGNEKLFF. The V gene is TRBV3-1 (or the pseudogene TRBV3-2), the J gene TRBJ1-4; weak D call: TRBD1 (6 bases). CDR1 is LGHDT and CDR2 is YNNKEL in the germline V gene (reference sequence). Trimming pared 0 bases from V and 5 bases from J, leaving 7 bases between. The CDR3 spans 14 residues.

The genes are TRBV11-3 and TRBJ2-7, with D unresolved. The CDR3 is 15 residues long. Trimming took off 1 base at V and 3 bases at J, with 13 bases between the two ends. Germline V gives CDR1 SGHNT, CDR2 YENEEA. Here the CDR3 reads CASSLVGGKDYEQYF. The CDR3 bases are TGTGCCAGCAGCTTAGTCGGTGGGAAAGACTACGAGCAGTACTTC.

The CDR3 region has the DNA TGTGCCAGCAGCTTAGCGGCGACTAGCGTCGAGCAGTACTTC. Protein product: CASSLAATSVEQYF. This chain joins TRBV7-9 and TRBJ2-7; TRBD2 matches 8 bases. The CDR3 has 14 residues. V lost 0 bases to trimming and J lost 6 bases; unmatched junction nucleotides: 4. CDR1 and CDR2 from the germline V gene are SEHNR and FQNEAQ (reference sequence).

CDR3 in amino acids: CASSLPHRGNTEAFF. As DNA, the CDR3 is TGCGCCAGCAGCCTCCCCCACAGGGGGAACACTGAAGCTTTCTTT. The chain has TRBV5-1 and TRBJ1-1, with 7 bases identical to TRBD1. This CDR3 has 15 residues. Germline-derived CDR1 and CDR2 are SGHRS and YFSETQ. The junction had 7 bases not matched to a gene; V was cut back by 4 bases and J by 1 base.